The entry that follows covers one T cell receptor beta chain sequence. This receptor's antigen is unknown. No quality values exist for individual bases; no much larger clone is one base distant. The record originates from a study of radiotherapy plus CTLA-4 blockade in lung cancer (dated by TCRdb to 2016 to 2019). Background on the whole study: Among the enrolled patients, about 20% had an objective response, and less than 40% reached disease control. The paper as a whole reports these results and caveats: TCR clones derived from tumors expanded in peripheral blood after treatment with radiotherapy and ipilimumab. Increased serum interferon-beta after radiation, together with early dynamic changes in blood T cell clones, were reported to be the strongest predictors of response.

The germline V gene supplies CDR1 MGHRA and CDR2 YSYEKL. The CDR3 covers 13 residues, taking in both the cysteine and the phenylalanine. CDR3 DNA only is kept here, 39 bases in frame from base 1. Between the V and J ends, shortened by 0 bases and 8 bases respectively, the junction contains 8 bases. Library method: the immunoSEQ multiplex PCR assay. Drawn from immuneACCESS, this table holds only the in-frame rearrangements with V and J called that TCRdb kept. Clones are partly lost; checked studies trace under half to an unresolved V gene and leave the rest unexplained. This sample lists 75,000 or so clones; roughly 78% were detected once. Jointly, the top ten make up under 9% of the sample. Focal radiation therapy combined with CTLA-4 blockade (ipilimumab) was tested in patients with chemo-refractory metastatic non-small-cell lung cancer.

Recombination linked TRBV4-1 to TRBJ2-4, with an unclear D gene assignment. The TCR was taken from a human donor with non-small cell lung cancer who had a complete response to radiotherapy plus ipilimumab. The specimen was peripheral blood, collected from a patient treated with radiotherapy plus ipilimumab. The encoded CDR3 is CASSQEGEDIQYF. The DNA sequence is as follows: TGCGCCAGCAGCCAAGAGGGCGAGGACATTCAGTACTTC.